The clone carrying this T cell receptor beta chain appeared many times. The patients had localized lung adenocarcinoma, a non-small cell subtype. This CDR3 is built from 15 residues. The J segment lost 1 base and the V segment lost 6 bases, leaving 4 bases of the junction unmatched. Germline lookup yields CDR1 WSHSY and CDR2 SAAADI. These data come from a study of CD4 and CD8 cells across lung adenocarcinoma regions. MiXCR was run by TCRdb on the PCR reads, yielding one entry per CDR3 protein. This sample has about 7,700 distinct CDR3 sequences; 40% to 55% occur once, and the top ten carry around a third.

J is TRBJ2-4 and V is TRBV10-2; TRBD1 matches 9 bases. Sequencing was carried out using CD4+ T cells from the margin of a lung tumor. This TCR derives from a male donor with lung adenocarcinoma. The CD4 and CD8 labels of this study may be unreliable. The CDR3 DNA sequence: TGCGCCAGCAGACAGGGGGCCGGGGCCAAAAACATTCAGTACTTC. Protein sequence: CASRQGAGAKNIQYF.